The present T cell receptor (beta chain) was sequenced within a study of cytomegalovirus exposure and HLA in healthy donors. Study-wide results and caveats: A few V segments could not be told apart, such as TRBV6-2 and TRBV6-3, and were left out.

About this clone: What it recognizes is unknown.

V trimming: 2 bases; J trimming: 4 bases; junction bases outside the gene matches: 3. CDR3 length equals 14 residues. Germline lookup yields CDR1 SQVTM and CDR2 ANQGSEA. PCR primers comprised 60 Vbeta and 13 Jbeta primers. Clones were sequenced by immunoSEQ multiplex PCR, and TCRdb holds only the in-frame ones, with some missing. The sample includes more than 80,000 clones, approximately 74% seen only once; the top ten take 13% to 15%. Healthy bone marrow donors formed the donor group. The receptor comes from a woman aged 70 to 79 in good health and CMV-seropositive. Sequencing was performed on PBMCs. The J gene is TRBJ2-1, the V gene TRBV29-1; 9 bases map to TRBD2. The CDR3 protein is CSVERLAVYNEQFF. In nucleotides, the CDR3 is TGCAGCGTTGAAAGACTAGCGGTTTACAATGAGCAGTTCTTC.